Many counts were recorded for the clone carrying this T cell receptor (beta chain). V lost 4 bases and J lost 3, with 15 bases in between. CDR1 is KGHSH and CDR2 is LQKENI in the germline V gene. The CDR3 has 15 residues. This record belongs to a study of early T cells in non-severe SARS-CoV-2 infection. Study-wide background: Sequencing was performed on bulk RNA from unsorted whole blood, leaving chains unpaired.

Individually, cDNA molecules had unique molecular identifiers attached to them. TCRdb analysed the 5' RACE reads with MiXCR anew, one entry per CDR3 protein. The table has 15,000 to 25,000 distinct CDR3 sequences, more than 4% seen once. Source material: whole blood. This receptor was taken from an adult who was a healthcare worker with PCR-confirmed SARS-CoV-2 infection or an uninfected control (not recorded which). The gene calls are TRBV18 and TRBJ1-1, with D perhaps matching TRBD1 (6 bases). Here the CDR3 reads CASSQSHREDTEAFF. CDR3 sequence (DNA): TGTGCCAGCTCACAGTCTCACAGGGAGGACACTGAAGCTTTCTTT.